The T cell receptor beta chain described here comes from a study of T-cell memory formation after mild COVID-19 (dated by TCRdb to the early 2020s). For the wider study: Most TCR sequence clusters were specific to one of the two donors. T-cell clones expanding and contracting after mild COVID-19 in a couple of donors were tracked by longitudinal TCRalpha and TCRbeta repertoire sequencing. Two young, previously healthy adult volunteers made up the cohort, one male and one female. What the authors observed across the whole study: SARS-CoV-2 specificity of the second-wave clones peaking on day 37 was not confirmed. Some responding clones were found in pre-infection memory, which suggests that pre-existing cross-reactive memory T cells took part in the SARS-CoV-2 response. Contracting CD4+ clones were found mainly in CM and EM memory subsets, while CD8+ clones were enriched in EMRA. Only a couple of mild cases were covered by the study, and larger cohorts that include severe cases with pre-infection samples were considered necessary. From day 15 to 85, contracting clones showed balanced CD4/CD8 phenotypes, whereas a second wave of clones that expanded from day 15 to 37 leaned towards CD4+.

Instrument used: Illumina NovaSeq 6000. cDNA libraries for TCRalpha and TCRbeta were prepared by 5'RACE using constant-segment primers, with sample barcodes and unique molecular identifiers added. RNA was extracted from every sample with Trizol reagent. Library amplification was performed in two PCR steps, and a second sample barcode and Illumina TruSeq adapters were introduced in the second step. Libraries were sequenced on an Illumina NovaSeq with 2 x 150 bp paired-end reads. On the study's bioinformatics: Demultiplexing of reads and collapsing into UMI-guided consensus sequences were performed with migec v1.2.7. Using mixcr v2.1.11, UMI consensuses were aligned to TRA and TRB V and J templates and then assembled into clonotypes. A clonotype was counted as expanded or contracted only when both edgeR and NoisET called the clonotype significant, with the noise models trained on biological replicates. For edgeR calls, the thresholds were a false discovery rate-adjusted p below 0.01 and a log2 fold-change of 1. As an exploratory analysis of dynamics, max-normalized trajectories of the 1000 most abundant clonotypes were examined with PCA combined with hierarchical clustering. Each responding clone was given a CD4 or CD8 phenotype based on the CD4+ and CD8+ repertoires, which had been sequenced separately. Through fastp at Q25 and MiXCR, TCRdb rebuilt clones from the public reads, retaining in-frame beta chains. Duplicate CDR3 protein sequences are folded into a single record with the most common DNA and genes. For this entry, the V and J calls and clone size follow TCRdb and not the study's own pipeline. In this sample the table shows about 350,000 distinct CDR3 sequences, over 13% of which occur a single time. The ten top clones hold 20% to 25% of the sample.

CDR1 SQVTM and CDR2 ANQGSEA were looked up in the germline V gene. Cut back by 7 bases and 8 bases, the V and J ends lie 5 bases apart. Taken from cysteine to phenylalanine, the CDR3 has 8 residues. Only the CDR3 region is kept as DNA, spanning 24 bases read in frame from base 1. Ficoll-Paque density gradient centrifugation was the method used to isolate PBMCs. This clonotype was detected only a few times. Its recognized antigen is unknown. Per-base quality was not reported, and no clone a single base away is much larger than it. This clonotype originated in a man younger than 35 who had mild COVID-19 (a few samples of this study predate the infection). The sample titles of this study are shuffled in the database, so cell type and time point are left out; the donor was told from shared clones. The sequenced sample consisted of PBMCs or a T cell subset sorted from them (not recorded which). The chain uses TRBV29-1 and TRBJ1-2; the D gene identity is not certain. The CDR3 corresponds to CSAVGYTF. At the DNA level, the sequence is TGCAGCGCAGTCGGCTACACCTTC.